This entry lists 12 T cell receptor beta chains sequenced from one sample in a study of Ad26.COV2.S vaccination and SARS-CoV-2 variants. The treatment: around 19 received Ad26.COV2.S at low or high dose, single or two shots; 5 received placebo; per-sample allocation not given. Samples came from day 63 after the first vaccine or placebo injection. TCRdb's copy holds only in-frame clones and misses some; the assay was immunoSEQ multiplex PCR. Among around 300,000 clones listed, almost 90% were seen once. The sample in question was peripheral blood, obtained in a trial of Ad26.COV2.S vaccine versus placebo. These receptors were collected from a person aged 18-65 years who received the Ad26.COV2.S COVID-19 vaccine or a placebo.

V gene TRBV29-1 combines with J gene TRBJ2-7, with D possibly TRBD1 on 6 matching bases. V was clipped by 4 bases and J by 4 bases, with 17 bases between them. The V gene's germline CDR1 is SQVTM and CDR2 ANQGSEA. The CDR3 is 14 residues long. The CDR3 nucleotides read TGCAGCGTTGGTGCCCGACAGGCCATATACGAGCAGTACTTC. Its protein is CSVGARQAIYEQYF.

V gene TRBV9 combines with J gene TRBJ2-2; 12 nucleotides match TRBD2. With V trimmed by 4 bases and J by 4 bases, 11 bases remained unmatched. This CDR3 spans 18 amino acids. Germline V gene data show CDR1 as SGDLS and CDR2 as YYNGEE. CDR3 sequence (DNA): TGTGCCAGCAGCACCCGACTAGCGGGAGCTTTACGCACCGGGGAGCTGTTTTTT. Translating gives CASSTRLAGALRTGELFF.

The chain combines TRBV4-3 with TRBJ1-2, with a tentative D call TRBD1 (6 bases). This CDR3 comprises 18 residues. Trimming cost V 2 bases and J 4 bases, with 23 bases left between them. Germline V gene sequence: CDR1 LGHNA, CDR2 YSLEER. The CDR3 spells CASSQKGSGGLSLYGYTF. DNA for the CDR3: TGCGCCAGCAGCCAAAAAGGGAGCGGGGGGCTTTCGCTCTATGGCTACACCTTC.

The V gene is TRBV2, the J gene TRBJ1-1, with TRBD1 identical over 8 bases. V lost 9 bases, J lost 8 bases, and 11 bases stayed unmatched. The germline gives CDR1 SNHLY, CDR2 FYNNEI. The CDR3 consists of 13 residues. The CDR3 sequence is CARRPGQAREAFF. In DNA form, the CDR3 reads TGTGCCAGAAGACCGGGACAGGCCCGGGAAGCTTTCTTT.

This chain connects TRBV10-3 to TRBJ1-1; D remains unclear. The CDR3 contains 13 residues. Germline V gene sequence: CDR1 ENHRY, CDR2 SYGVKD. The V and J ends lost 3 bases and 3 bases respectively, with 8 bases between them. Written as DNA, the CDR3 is TGTGCCATCAGTGACCAGAGGGACACTGAAGCTTTCTTT. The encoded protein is CAISDQRDTEAFF.

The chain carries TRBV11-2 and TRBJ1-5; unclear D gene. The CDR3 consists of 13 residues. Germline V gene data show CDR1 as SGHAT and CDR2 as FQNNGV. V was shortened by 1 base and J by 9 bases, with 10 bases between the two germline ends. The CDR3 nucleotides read TGTGCCAGCAGCTTAGGGACCGTGGCGCCCCAGCATTTT. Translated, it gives CASSLGTVAPQHF.

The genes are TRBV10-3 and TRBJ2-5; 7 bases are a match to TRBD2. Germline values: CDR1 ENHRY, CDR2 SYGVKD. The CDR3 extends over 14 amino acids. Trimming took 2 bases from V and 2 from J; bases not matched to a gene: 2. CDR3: CAISEGGEQETQYF. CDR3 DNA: TGTGCCATCAGTGAGGGGGGGGAGCAAGAGACCCAGTACTTC.

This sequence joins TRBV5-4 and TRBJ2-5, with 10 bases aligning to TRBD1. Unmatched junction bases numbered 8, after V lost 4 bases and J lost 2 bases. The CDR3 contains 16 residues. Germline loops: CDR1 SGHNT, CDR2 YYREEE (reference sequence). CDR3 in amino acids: CASSPRQGAGQETQYF. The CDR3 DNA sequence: TGTGCCAGCAGCCCCCGACAGGGGGCGGGTCAAGAGACCCAGTACTTC.

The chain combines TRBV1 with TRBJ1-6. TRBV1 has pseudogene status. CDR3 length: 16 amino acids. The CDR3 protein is CTSTRPWPFCVSPLHF. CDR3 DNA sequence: TGCACCAGCACCAGACCCTGGCCCTTTTGCGTTTCACCCCTCCACTTT.

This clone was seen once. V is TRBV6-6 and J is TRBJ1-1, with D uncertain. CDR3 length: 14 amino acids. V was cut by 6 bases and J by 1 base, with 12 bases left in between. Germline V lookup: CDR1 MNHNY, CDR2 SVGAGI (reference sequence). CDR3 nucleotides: TGTGCCAGCAGGGAGAATTTGGAGAACACTGAAGCTTTCTTT. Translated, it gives CASRENLENTEAFF.

CDR3 nucleotide sequence: TGTGCCAGCGGAAACACAGGGTTTGGCTACACCTTC. Its protein product is CASGNTGFGYTF. The gene calls are TRBV12-3 or TRBV12-4 and TRBJ1-2, with D possibly being TRBD1 (6 bases). V lost 8 bases to trimming and J lost 7 bases, with 14 bases between them. There are 12 residues in the CDR3.

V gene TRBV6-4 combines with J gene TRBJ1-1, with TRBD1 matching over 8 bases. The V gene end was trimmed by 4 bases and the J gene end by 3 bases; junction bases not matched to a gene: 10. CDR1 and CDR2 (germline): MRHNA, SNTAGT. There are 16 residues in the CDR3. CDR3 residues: CASSVAGGSKYTEAFF. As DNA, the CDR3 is TGTGCCAGCAGTGTGGCAGGGGGCAGTAAATACACTGAAGCTTTCTTT.